The 11 T cell receptor beta chains presented below share a single source sample, sequenced in a study of technical replicates of blood from several donors (dated by TCRdb to between 2016 and 2019). Library preparation was by the immunoSEQ multiplex PCR assay. Not all clones reach the TCRdb copy of this immuneACCESS table, which keeps in-frame sequences only. Checked studies attribute under half of the gap to unresolved V genes and leave the rest unexplained. The sample table records almost 55,000 clones; 94% of these occur just once. The top ten clones comprise roughly 0.22% of the sample. Sequenced material: T cells isolated from PBMCs. These receptors all come from a human donor in good health.

The chain couples TRBV5-4 to TRBJ1-1; the D gene is possibly TRBD1 (5 bases). Per germline, CDR1 SGHNT and CDR2 YYREEE (reference sequence). V was clipped by 7 bases and J by 1 base, with 17 bases between them. The CDR3 has 15 residues. The CDR3 is CASHPGVDRNTEAFF. CDR3 nucleotides: TGTGCCAGCCACCCTGGGGTTGACAGGAACACTGAAGCTTTCTTT.

The chain joins TRBV9 to TRBJ2-1; unclear D gene. V was trimmed by 0 bases and J by 8 bases, leaving 15 bases between them. Per the germline V gene, CDR1 is SGDLS and CDR2 is YYNGEE. CDR3 length: 15 amino acids. CDR3 protein: CASSVGSLYIDEQFF. CDR3 sequence (DNA): TGTGCCAGCAGCGTAGGGTCTCTCTATATCGATGAGCAGTTCTTC. The full variable domain, in which reference TRBV9 and TRBJ2-1 provide the parts outside the CDR3, is DSGVTQTPKHLITATGQRVTLRCSPRSGDLSVYWYQQSLDQGLQFLIQYYNGEERAKGNILERFSAQQFPDLHSELNLSSLELGDSALYFCASSVGSLYIDEQFFGPGTRLTVL.

The chain combines TRBV5-6 with TRBJ1-4; 10 bases are a match to TRBD1. Losses at the gene ends were 4 bases for V and 7 bases for J; bases not matched to a gene: 7. CDR1 SGHDT and CDR2 YYEEEE come from the germline V gene. The CDR3 length is 15 residues. CDR3 nucleotides: TGTGCCAGCAGCGGAAGGGACAGGGGAGGTGAAAAACTGTTTTTT. It encodes CASSGRDRGGEKLFF.

As regards this clone: The limits of the CDR3 on the DNA are not certain, so only TCRdb's listed CDR3 is given. The V and J genes are TRBV10-1 and TRBJ2-7; the D call in the table, TRBD1, was not verified against the DNA. The length of the CDR3 is 14 amino acids, counting both ends. Germline V CDR1 and CDR2: WNHNN, SYGVQD (reference sequence). Here the CDR3 reads CASSSSGQSYEQYF.

The chain carries TRBV7-9 and TRBJ1-2; 12 bases agree with TRBD1. Germline values: CDR1 SEHNR, CDR2 FQNEAQ (reference sequence). J was trimmed by 6 bases and V by 2 bases; bases with no gene match: 4. The CDR3 extends over 15 amino acids. CDR3 sequence (DNA): TGTGCCAGCAGCTTACGGGGACAGGGGGCCGATGGCTACACCTTC. Its translation: CASSLRGQGADGYTF.

The chain has TRBV11-1 and TRBJ2-3; TRBD2 matches at 8 bases. This CDR3 has 16 residues. Germline values: CDR1 SGHAT, CDR2 FQDESV (reference sequence). J was trimmed by 4 bases and V by 2 bases; bases with no gene match: 8. DNA of the CDR3: TGTGCCAGCAGCTTAACAGCGGGGGAGGGTCCAGATACGCAGTATTTT. It specifies CASSLTAGEGPDTQYF.

V gene TRBV5-1 combines with J gene TRBJ2-7; 10 positions agree with TRBD2. Trimming took 1 base from V and 3 from J; bases not matched to a gene: 19. This CDR3 has 20 amino acids. Germline V gene data show CDR1 as SGHRS and CDR2 as YFSETQ. The CDR3 reads CASSLKGISSSGSVIYEQYF. CDR3 sequence (DNA): TGCGCCAGCAGCTTGAAAGGGATTAGTTCTAGCGGGAGCGTAATCTACGAGCAGTACTTC.

The rearrangement links TRBV9 to TRBJ2-3; possibly TRBD2 for D (5 bases). The CDR3 sequence is 15 residues long. Trimming took off 4 bases at V and 0 bases at J, with 12 bases between the two ends. The germline V gene encodes CDR1 SGDLS and CDR2 YYNGEE. CDR3 nucleotide sequence: TGTGCCAGCAGCCCCAAAGCGGTTAGCACAGATACGCAGTATTTT. Its translation: CASSPKAVSTDTQYF.

The sample holds one count of this clone. V usage is TRBV29-1 and J usage is TRBJ1-1; D unclear. V lost 7 bases and J 0 bases, leaving 12 bases between the germline ends. Germline CDR1 SQVTM, CDR2 ANQGSEA. The CDR3 has 13 residues. In DNA form, the CDR3 reads TGCAGCGCAGCGAAGGTCATGAACACTGAAGCTTTCTTT. Its translation is CSAAKVMNTEAFF.

V gene TRBV7-9 combines with J gene TRBJ1-2; D might be TRBD1 (5 bases). Germline V gene sequence: CDR1 SEHNR, CDR2 FQNEAQ (reference sequence). V lost 5 bases to trimming and J lost 6 bases, with 13 bases between them. The CDR3 has 13 amino acids. The CDR3 spells CASSPTGDHGYTF. The DNA of the CDR3 is TGTGCCAGCAGCCCAACGGGGGATCATGGCTACACCTTC.

This chain connects TRBV9 to TRBJ1-1; 8 bases agree with TRBD1. This CDR3 is 15 amino acids long. CDR1 and CDR2 (germline): SGDLS, YYNGEE. Losses at the gene ends were 4 bases for V and 4 bases for J; bases not matched to a gene: 9. CDR3 region: CASSPSGGWGTEAFF. CDR3 bases: TGTGCCAGCAGCCCCTCAGGGGGCTGGGGCACTGAAGCTTTCTTT.